These 8 T cell receptor beta chains share one sample of origin, sequenced in a study of blood T cell repertoires in COVID-19. The repertoire was sequenced with immunoSEQ multiplex PCR; TCRdb's copy has only in-frame clones and lacks some. This sample has some 42,000 clones, with around 94% found just once. Source material: peripheral blood. These receptors all stem from a man aged 50 or older with active COVID-19.

The rearrangement uses TRBV3-1 (or the pseudogene TRBV3-2) and TRBJ1-2, with unresolved D. The CDR3 consists of 14 residues. With 5 bases removed from V and 4 bases from J, the gap between germline ends came to 14 bases. Germline V gives CDR1 LGHDT, CDR2 YNNKEL (reference sequence). CDR3 protein: CASSTSPSSYGYTF. In nucleotides, the CDR3 is TGTGCCAGCAGCACGTCCCCGTCGAGCTATGGCTACACCTTC.

V and J are TRBV5-6 and TRBJ2-3; 8 nucleotides line up with TRBD1. Trimming took 3 bases from V and 6 from J; bases not matched to a gene: 9. Germline values: CDR1 SGHDT, CDR2 YYEEEE. The CDR3 is 15 residues long. The CDR3 coding sequence is TGTGCCAGCAGCTCGACAGGGGCCAACGGGGATACGCAGTATTTT. It yields the protein CASSSTGANGDTQYF.

The chain recombines TRBV9 with TRBJ1-3; D possibly corresponds to TRBD1 (6 bases). This CDR3 spans 15 amino acids. The V gene's germline CDR1 is SGDLS and CDR2 YYNGEE. With 3 bases removed from V and 8 bases from J, the gap between germline ends came to 18 bases. The CDR3 nucleotides are TGTGCCAGCAGCGGAGGGGGACGTCTTTTCGACACCATATATTTT. Its protein product is CASSGGGRLFDTIYF.

V and J are TRBV7-9 and TRBJ1-2, with D possibly being TRBD1 (6 bases). CDR3 length equals 12 residues. Germline-derived CDR1 and CDR2 are SEHNR and FQNEAQ (reference sequence). V was shortened by 5 bases and J by 8 bases, with 12 bases between the two germline ends. The CDR3 DNA reads TGTGCCAGCAGCCCCCTCAGGGGCGGCTACACCTTC. Its protein product is CASSPLRGGYTF.

The CDR3 DNA sequence: TGTGCCAGCAGCCGAGGGACTAGCGGGGGGAGCCATGAGACCCAGTACTTC. It is translated as CASSRGTSGGSHETQYF. V usage is TRBV3-1 (or the pseudogene TRBV3-2) and J usage is TRBJ2-5, with 15 nucleotides matching TRBD2. CDR3 length: 17 residues. Germline CDR1 is LGHDT and CDR2 is YNNKEL (reference sequence). V gave up 4 bases and J gave up 5 bases; unmatched junction bases: 8.

The rearrangement links TRBV5-1 to TRBJ2-3; perhaps TRBD2 as D (6 bases). This CDR3 has 15 residues. V was cut by 1 base and J by 2 bases, with 11 bases left in between. Germline CDR1 and CDR2: SGHRS and YFSETQ. Written as DNA, the CDR3 is TGCGCCAGCAGCTTGCGGCGGGACGTCACAGATACGCAGTATTTT. The encoded protein is CASSLRRDVTDTQYF.

This clone has just one count. The gene calls are TRBV3-1 (or the pseudogene TRBV3-2) and TRBJ2-1; a possible D gene is TRBD2 (5 bases). V lost 1 base to trimming and J lost 1 base, with 11 bases between them. The germline gives CDR1 LGHDT, CDR2 YNNKEL (reference sequence). This CDR3 has 16 residues. The DNA for the CDR3 is TGTGCCAGCAGCCAAGGATCACTAGGATCCTACAATGAGCAGTTCTTC. The encoded protein is CASSQGSLGSYNEQFF.

This rearrangement joins TRBV2 to TRBJ2-1; 10 positions match TRBD2. This CDR3 has 15 amino acids. Germline trimming cut 7 bases from V and 2 bases from J; bases unmatched to any gene: 5. Germline V lookup: CDR1 SNHLY, CDR2 FYNNEI. CDR3 sequence: CASTEREGTYNEQFF. CDR3 nucleotides: TGTGCCAGCACCGAGCGGGAGGGAACCTACAATGAGCAGTTCTTC.